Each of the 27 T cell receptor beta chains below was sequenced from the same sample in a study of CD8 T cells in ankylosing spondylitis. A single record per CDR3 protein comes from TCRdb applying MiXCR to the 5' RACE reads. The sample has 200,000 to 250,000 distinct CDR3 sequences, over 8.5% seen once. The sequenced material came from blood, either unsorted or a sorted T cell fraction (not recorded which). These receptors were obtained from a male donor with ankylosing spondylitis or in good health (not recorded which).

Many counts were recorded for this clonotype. Here the CDR3 reads CATSDGGPDTQYF. CDR3 bases: TGTGCCACCAGTGATGGTGGTCCAGATACGCAGTATTTT. The rearrangement joins TRBV24-1 to TRBJ2-3; D gene uncertain. The CDR3 sequence is 13 residues long. CDR1 and CDR2 (germline): KGHDR, SFDVKD. Deletions cut 3 bases from V and 4 bases from J, with 7 bases between.

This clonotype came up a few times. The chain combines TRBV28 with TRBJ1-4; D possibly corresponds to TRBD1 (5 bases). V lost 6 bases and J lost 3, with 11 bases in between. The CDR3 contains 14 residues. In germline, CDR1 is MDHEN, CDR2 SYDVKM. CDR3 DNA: TGTGCCAGCAGCCCGACAGTGGCTAATGAAAAACTGTTTTTT. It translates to CASSPTVANEKLFF.

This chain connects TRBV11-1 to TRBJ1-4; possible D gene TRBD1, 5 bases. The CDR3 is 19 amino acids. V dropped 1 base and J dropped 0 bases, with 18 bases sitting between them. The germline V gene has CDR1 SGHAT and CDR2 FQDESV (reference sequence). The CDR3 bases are TGTGCCAGCAGCTTAGAGACAGCGTCCAAAAAAGCAACTAATGAAAAACTGTTTTTT. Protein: CASSLETASKKATNEKLFF.

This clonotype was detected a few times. For the CDR3, the DNA is TGTGCCATCAGTGAACAGGGGCAGTACACTGAAGCTTTCTTT. It encodes CAISEQGQYTEAFF. This chain connects TRBV10-3 to TRBJ1-1; TRBD1 agrees at 7 bases. Germline values: CDR1 ENHRY, CDR2 SYGVKD. This CDR3 comprises 14 residues. Germline trimming cut 3 bases from V and 3 bases from J; bases unmatched to any gene: 4.

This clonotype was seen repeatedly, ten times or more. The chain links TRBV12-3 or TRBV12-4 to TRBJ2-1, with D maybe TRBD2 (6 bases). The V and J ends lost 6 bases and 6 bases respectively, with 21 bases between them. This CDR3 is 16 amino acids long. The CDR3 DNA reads TGTGCCAGCAGCCCAATGACTAGGTCGGCAAGCAATGAGCAGTTCTTC. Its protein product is CASSPMTRSASNEQFF.

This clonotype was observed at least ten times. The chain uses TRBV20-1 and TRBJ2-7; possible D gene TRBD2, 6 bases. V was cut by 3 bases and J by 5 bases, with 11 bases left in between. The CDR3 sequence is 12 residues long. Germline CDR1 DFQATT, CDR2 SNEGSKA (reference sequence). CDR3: CSASGRLHEQYF. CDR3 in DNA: TGCAGTGCTAGCGGGAGACTCCACGAGCAGTACTTC.

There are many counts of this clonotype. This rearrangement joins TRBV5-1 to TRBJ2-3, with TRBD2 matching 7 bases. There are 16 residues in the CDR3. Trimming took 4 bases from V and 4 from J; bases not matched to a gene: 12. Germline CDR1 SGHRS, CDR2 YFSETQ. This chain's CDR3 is CASSSGDGGYADTQYF. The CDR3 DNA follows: TGCGCCAGCAGCAGCGGGGACGGGGGATACGCAGATACGCAGTATTTT.

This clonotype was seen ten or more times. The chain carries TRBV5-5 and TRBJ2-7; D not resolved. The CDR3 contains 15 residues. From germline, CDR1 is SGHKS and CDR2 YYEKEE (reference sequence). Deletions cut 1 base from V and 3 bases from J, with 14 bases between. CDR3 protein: CASSLPNGQSYEQYF. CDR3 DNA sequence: TGTGCCAGCAGCTTGCCCAATGGGCAAAGCTACGAGCAGTACTTC.

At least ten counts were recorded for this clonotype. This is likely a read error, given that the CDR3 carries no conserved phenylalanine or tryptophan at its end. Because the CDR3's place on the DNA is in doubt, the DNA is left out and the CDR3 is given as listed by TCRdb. The CDR3 spells CASSEPAWGTGTSGSA. The chain joins TRBV10-1 to TRBJ2-3; TRBD2 is taken as the D call from the table, unchecked against the DNA. The CDR3 is 16 amino acids long, termini counted. The V gene's germline CDR1 is WNHNN and CDR2 SYGVQD (reference sequence).

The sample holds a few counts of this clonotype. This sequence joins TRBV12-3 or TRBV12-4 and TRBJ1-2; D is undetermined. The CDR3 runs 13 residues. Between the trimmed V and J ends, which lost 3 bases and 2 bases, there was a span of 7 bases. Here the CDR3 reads CASSLVQNYGYTF. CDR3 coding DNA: TGTGCCAGCAGTTTGGTACAGAACTATGGCTACACCTTC.

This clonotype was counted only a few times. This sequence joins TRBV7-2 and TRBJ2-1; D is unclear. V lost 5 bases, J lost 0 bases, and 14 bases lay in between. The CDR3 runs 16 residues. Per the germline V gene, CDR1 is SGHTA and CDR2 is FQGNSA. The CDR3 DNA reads TGTGCCAGCAGCCAAGTGCCGACGAGCTCCTACAATGAGCAGTTCTTC. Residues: CASSQVPTSSYNEQFF.

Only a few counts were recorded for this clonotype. CDR3: CASSLVPSGAEAYEQYF. The DNA for the CDR3 is TGCGCCAGCAGCTTGGTTCCTAGCGGGGCTGAGGCCTACGAGCAGTACTTC. The J gene is TRBJ2-7, the V gene TRBV5-1, with TRBD2 matching over 9 bases. V gave up 0 bases and J gave up 2 bases; unmatched junction bases: 9. The germline V gene has CDR1 SGHRS and CDR2 YFSETQ. CDR3 length: 17 amino acids.

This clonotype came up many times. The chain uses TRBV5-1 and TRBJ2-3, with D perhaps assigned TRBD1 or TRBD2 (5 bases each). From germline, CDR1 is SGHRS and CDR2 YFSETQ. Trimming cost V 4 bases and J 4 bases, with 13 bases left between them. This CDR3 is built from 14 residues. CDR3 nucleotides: TGCGCCAGCAGCACTGGGGGTATTCCAGATACGCAGTATTTT. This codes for CASSTGGIPDTQYF.

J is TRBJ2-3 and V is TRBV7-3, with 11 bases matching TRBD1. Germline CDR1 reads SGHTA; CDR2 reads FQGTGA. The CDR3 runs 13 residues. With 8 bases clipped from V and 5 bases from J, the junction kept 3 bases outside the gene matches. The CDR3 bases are TGTGCCAGCGGACAGGGGGCGTTAGATACGCAGTATTTT. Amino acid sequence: CASGQGALDTQYF.

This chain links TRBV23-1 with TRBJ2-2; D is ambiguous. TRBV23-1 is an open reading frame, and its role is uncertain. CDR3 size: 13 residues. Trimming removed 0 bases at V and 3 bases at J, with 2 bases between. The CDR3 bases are TGCGCCAGCAGTCAATCGTACACCGGGGAGCTGTTTTTT. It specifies CASSQSYTGELFF.

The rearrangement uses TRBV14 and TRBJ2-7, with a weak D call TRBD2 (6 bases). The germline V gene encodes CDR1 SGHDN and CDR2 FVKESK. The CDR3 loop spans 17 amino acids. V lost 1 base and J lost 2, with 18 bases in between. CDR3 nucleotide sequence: TGTGCCAGCAGCCAAGTCGACCGAAGTTGGGAGGCCTACGAGCAGTACTTC. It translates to CASSQVDRSWEAYEQYF. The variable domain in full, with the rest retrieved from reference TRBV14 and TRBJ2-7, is EAGVTQFPSHSVIEKGQTVTLRCDPISGHDNLYWYRRVMGKEIKFLLHFVKESKQDESGMPNNRFLAERTGGTYSTLKVQPAELEDSGVYFCASSQVDRSWEAYEQYFGPGTRLTVT.

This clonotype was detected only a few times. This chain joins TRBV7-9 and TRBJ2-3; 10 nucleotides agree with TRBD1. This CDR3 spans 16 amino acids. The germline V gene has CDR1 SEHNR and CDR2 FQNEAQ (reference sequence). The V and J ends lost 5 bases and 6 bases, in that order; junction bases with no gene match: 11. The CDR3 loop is CASSPIGQGERDTQYF. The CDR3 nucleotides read TGTGCCAGCAGCCCGATCGGACAGGGGGAAAGGGATACGCAGTATTTT.

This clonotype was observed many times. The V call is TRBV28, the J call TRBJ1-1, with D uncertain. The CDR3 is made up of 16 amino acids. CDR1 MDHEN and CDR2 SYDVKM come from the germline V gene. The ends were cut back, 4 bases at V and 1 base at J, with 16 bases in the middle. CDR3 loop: CASSSYRPAGNTEAFF. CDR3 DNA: TGTGCCAGCAGTTCCTACCGTCCGGCCGGGAACACTGAAGCTTTCTTT.

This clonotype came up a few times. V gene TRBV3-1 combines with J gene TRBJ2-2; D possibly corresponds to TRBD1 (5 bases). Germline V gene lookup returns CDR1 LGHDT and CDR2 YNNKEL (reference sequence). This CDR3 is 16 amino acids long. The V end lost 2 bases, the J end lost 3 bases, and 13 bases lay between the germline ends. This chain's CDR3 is CASSQTPHRYTGELFF. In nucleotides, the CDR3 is TGTGCCAGCAGCCAAACTCCTCACAGGTACACCGGGGAGCTGTTTTTT.

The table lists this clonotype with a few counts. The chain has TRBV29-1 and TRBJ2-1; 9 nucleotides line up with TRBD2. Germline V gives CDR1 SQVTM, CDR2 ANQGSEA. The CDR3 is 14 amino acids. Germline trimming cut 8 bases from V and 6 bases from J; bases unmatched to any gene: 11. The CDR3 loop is CSTTGLAGINEQFF. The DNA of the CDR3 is TGCAGCACCACTGGGCTAGCGGGGATCAATGAGCAGTTCTTC.

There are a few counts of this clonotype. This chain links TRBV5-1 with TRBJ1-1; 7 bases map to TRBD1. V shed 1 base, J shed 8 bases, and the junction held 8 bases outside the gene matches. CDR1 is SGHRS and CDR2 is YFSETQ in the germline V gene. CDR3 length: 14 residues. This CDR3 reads CASSLQGGQGEAFF. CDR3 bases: TGCGCCAGCAGCTTGCAGGGGGGCCAGGGCGAAGCTTTCTTT.

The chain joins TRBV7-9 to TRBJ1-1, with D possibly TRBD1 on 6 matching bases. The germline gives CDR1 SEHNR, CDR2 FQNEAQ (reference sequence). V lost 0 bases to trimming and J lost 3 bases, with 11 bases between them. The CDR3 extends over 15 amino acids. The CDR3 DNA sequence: TGTGCCAGCAGCTTAGCGACCAGGGGTTACACTGAAGCTTTCTTT. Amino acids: CASSLATRGYTEAFF.

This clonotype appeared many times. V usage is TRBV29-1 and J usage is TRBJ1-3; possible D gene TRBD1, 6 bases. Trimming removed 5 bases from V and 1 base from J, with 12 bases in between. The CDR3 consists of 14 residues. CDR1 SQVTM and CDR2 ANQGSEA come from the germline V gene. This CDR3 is CSVSAGDSGNTIYF. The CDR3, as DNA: TGCAGCGTTTCAGCAGGGGATTCTGGAAACACCATATATTTT.

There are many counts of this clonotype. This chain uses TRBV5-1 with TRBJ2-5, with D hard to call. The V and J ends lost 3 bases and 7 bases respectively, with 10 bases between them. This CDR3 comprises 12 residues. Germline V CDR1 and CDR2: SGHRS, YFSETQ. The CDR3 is CASSYELGTQYF. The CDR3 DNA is TGCGCCAGCAGCTACGAGCTGGGGACCCAGTACTTC.

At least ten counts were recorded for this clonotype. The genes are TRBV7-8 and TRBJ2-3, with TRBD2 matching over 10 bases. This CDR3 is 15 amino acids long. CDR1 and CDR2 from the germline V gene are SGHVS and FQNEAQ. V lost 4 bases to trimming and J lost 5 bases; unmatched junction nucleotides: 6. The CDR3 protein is CASSSLAGFGDTQYF. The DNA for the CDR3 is TGTGCCAGCAGCTCACTAGCGGGATTTGGAGATACGCAGTATTTT.

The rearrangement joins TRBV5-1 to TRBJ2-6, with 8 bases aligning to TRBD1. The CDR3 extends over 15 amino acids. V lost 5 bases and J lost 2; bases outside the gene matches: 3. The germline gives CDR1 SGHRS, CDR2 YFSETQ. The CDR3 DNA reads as TGCGCCAGCAGACGGACAGGGACTGGGGCCAACGTCCTGACTTTC. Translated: CASRRTGTGANVLTF. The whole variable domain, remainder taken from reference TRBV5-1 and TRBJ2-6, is KAGVTQTPRYLIKTRGQQVTLSCSPISGHRSVSWYQQTPGQGLQFLFEYFSETQRNKGNFPGRFSGRQFSNSRSEMNVSTLELGDSALYLCASRRTGTGANVLTFGAGSRLTVL.

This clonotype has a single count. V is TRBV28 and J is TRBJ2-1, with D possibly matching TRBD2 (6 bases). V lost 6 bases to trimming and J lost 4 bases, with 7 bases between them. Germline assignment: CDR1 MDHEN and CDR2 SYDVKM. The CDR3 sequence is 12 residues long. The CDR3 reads CASRGRYNEQFF. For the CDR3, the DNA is TGTGCCAGCAGGGGGAGGTACAATGAGCAGTTCTTC.